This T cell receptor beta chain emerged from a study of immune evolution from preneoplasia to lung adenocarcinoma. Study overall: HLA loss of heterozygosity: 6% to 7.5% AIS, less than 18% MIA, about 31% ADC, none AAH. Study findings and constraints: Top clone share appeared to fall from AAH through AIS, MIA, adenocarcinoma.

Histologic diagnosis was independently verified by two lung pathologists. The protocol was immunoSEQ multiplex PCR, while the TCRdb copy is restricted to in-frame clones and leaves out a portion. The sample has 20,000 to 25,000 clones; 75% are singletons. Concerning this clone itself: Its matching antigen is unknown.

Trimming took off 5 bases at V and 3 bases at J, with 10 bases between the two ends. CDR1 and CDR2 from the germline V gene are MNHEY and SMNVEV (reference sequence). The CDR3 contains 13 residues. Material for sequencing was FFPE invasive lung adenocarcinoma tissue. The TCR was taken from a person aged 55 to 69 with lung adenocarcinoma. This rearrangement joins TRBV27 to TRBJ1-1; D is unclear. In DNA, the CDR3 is TGTGCCAGCAGTCCCCTGGGGTACACTGAAGCTTTCTTT. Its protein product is CASSPLGYTEAFF.